Here is one T cell receptor beta chain with its context. Some clones are missing from TCRdb's copy, which holds only in-frame ones; the method was immunoSEQ multiplex PCR. The sample consists of 300,000 to 350,000 clones, more than 70% of them appearing once. Patients at the Seattle site were enrolled during active infection and followed longitudinally. The sample comes from a study of blood T cell repertoires in COVID-19. Turning to the study itself: Sources were T cells, B-cell-depleted T cells, or PBMCs; the material itself was cDNA or gDNA.

This TCR came from a woman aged 25 to 39 with COVID-19, enrolled during active disease. Sequencing input: peripheral blood.

CDR3 region: CASRRTGTDEQFF. The CDR3 region has the DNA TGTGCCAGCAGGCGGACAGGGACCGATGAGCAGTTCTTC. V and J are TRBV5-8 and TRBJ2-1, with 8 bases fitting TRBD1. The ends lost 5 bases at V and 8 bases at J; junction bases unmatched: 6. The CDR3 sequence is 13 residues long. The germline V gene has CDR1 SGHTS and CDR2 YDEGEE. The full variable domain, completed using reference TRBV5-8 and TRBJ2-1, is EAGVTQSPTHLIKTRGQQATLRCSPISGHTSVYWYQQALGLGLQFLLWYDEGEERNRGNFPPRFSGRQFPNYSSELNVNALELEDSALYLCASRRTGTDEQFFGPGTRLTVL.